This T cell receptor beta chain was sequenced for a study of CD8 T cells in ankylosing spondylitis (dated by TCRdb to about 2017). About the investigation overall: The study profiled T cell receptor beta repertoires in healthy donors and ankylosing spondylitis patients to find disease-linked TCR variants. In total, the full study cohort was made up of 108 healthy donors and 25 or so ankylosing spondylitis patients. Peripheral blood was sampled, and synovial fluid was also collected from ankylosing spondylitis patients.

Sequencing instrument: Illumina HiSeq 2500. Quantitative 5'-RACE with molecular barcodes was the method used to prepare the TCR beta libraries. The study's own analysis went as follows. To identify disease-linked TCR variants, a new computational method was used, one built on a probabilistic model of VDJ rearrangement. TCRdb ran its own pipeline on the public reads, namely fastp trimming at Q25 and MiXCR clone calling, and kept in-frame beta chains. Duplicate CDR3 protein sequences are folded into a single record with the most common DNA and genes. In this record, the V and J calls reflect TCRdb's handling and not the investigators' own analysis. This sample is represented by approximately 69,000 distinct CDR3 sequences; approximately 5.3% of them were singletons. The ten largest clones take up around 2% of the sample. This clonotype was counted at least ten times. Its antigen target is currently unknown. Base quality data are lacking; no much larger clone is found one base away.

Reading from cysteine to phenylalanine, the CDR3 counts 11 amino acids. Only the CDR3 DNA is retained, 33 bases long and in frame from the first base. Trimming takes 5 bases from V and 10 bases from J, and the germline ends sit 9 bases apart. Study-level results and caveats: Some TCR beta motif variants had previously been reported in synovial fluid and blood of reactive arthritis patients, which suggested common disease-initiation mechanisms. The disease-linked clones had a CD8+ phenotype and were found at relatively low frequencies in peripheral blood. A TCR beta motif of about eight highly homologous amino acid variants appeared characteristic of blood from ankylosing spondylitis patients. According to the report, matched synovial fluid samples from ankylosing spondylitis patients were significantly enriched for the disease-linked clones.

The clonotype originates from a male donor with ankylosing spondylitis or in good health (not recorded which). The sample consisted of blood, either unsorted or a sorted T cell fraction (not recorded which). The chain links TRBV12-3 or TRBV12-4 with TRBJ2-1; TRBD1 might be the D gene, on 6 matching bases. CDR3 reads: CASSLTGEQFF. The nucleotide sequence reads as follows: TGTGCCAGCAGTCTAACAGGGGAGCAGTTCTTC.